The 25 T cell receptor beta chains given below trace back to one sample, sequenced in a study of cytotoxic CD8 clonotypes in ibrutinib-treated CLL. This table comes from immunoSEQ multiplex PCR, and its TCRdb copy is limited to in-frame clones, with some not included. This sample has some 70,000 clones, with around 65% found just once. The sample in question was PBMCs, obtained after 12 months of ibrutinib treatment. These receptor sequences come from a human donor with chronic lymphocytic leukemia.

There are a few counts of this clone. J is TRBJ1-2 and V is TRBV28; no clear D. Germline V gene data show CDR1 as MDHEN and CDR2 as SYDVKM. V lost 2 bases and J 4 bases, leaving 8 bases between the germline ends. This CDR3 has 13 amino acids. The chain's CDR3 is CASSLVIGYGYTF. DNA of the CDR3: TGTGCCAGCAGTTTAGTAATAGGCTATGGCTACACCTTC.

Here the CDR3 reads CASSLTSGGAFGGELFF. CDR3 in DNA: TGTGCCAGCAGCTTAACGAGCGGGGGCGCATTTGGCGGGGAGCTGTTTTTT. The chain recombines TRBV11-2 with TRBJ2-2; 8 bases match TRBD2. Germline CDR1 SGHAT, CDR2 FQNNGV. This CDR3 comprises 17 residues. Unmatched junction bases numbered 12, after V lost 2 bases and J lost 7 bases.

This clone was seen more than once but under ten times. The V and J genes are TRBV10-3 and TRBJ2-4; D gene unclear. This CDR3 spans 14 amino acids. V was pared by 0 bases and J by 6 bases, with 9 bases between. Germline CDR1 reads ENHRY; CDR2 reads SYGVKD. The CDR3 DNA reads TGTGCCATCAGTGAGTCGATCGAGGCAAACATTCAGTACTTC. It codes for CAISESIEANIQYF.

The genes are TRBV9 and TRBJ1-6; D unclear. CDR1 is SGDLS and CDR2 is YYNGEE in the germline V gene. Trimming pared 2 bases from V and 3 bases from J, leaving 6 bases between. This CDR3 is built from 14 residues. In DNA, the CDR3 is TGTGCCAGCAGCGTGGGGTACTATAATTCACCCCTCCACTTT. Translating it yields CASSVGYYNSPLHF.

This clone was observed a handful of times. V gene TRBV2 combines with J gene TRBJ1-5; no clear D. The CDR3 runs 13 residues. V was cut by 4 bases and J by 6 bases, with 10 bases left in between. Germline V gives CDR1 SNHLY, CDR2 FYNNEI. CDR3 residues: CASSADVSQPQHF. The DNA for the CDR3 is TGTGCCAGCAGTGCCGACGTGAGTCAGCCCCAGCATTTT.

The chain carries TRBV6-5 and TRBJ2-7; TRBD2 is a possible D gene (6 bases). The CDR3 has 16 amino acids. The ends were cut back, 0 bases at V and 0 bases at J, with 12 bases in the middle. Germline CDR1 is MNHEY and CDR2 is SVGAGI. CDR3 amino acids: CASSYSFGGSSYEQYF. CDR3 DNA: TGTGCCAGCAGTTACTCGTTTGGGGGGAGCTCCTACGAGCAGTACTTC.

This chain uses TRBV19 with TRBJ2-7; tentatively, D is TRBD2 (5 bases). CDR1 and CDR2 from the germline V gene are LNHDA and SQIVND (reference sequence). Trimming stripped 4 bases from V and 0 bases from J, with 10 bases between. The CDR3 runs to 14 residues. CDR3 region: CASSSGGYSYEQYF. The CDR3 region has the DNA TGTGCCAGTAGTAGCGGAGGCTACTCCTACGAGCAGTACTTC.

The V and J genes are TRBV19 and TRBJ1-5; D might be TRBD1 (5 bases). Germline CDR1 reads LNHDA; CDR2 reads SQIVND (reference sequence). CDR3 length: 16 residues. V was clipped by 7 bases and J by 3 bases, with 19 bases between them. The CDR3 nucleotides are TGTGCCAGTACCGGAGGTAGGGACGGCAACAATCAGCCCCAGCATTTT. It encodes CASTGGRDGNNQPQHF.

This chain connects TRBV7-3 to TRBJ1-3; maybe TRBD1 (6 bases). The length of the CDR3 is 14 residues. Germline V gives CDR1 SGHTA, CDR2 FQGTGA. The V end was cut by 4 bases, the J end by 2 bases, with 9 bases between. The CDR3 reads CASSSQGTGNTIYF. The CDR3 DNA follows: TGTGCCAGCAGCTCACAGGGAACTGGAAACACCATATATTTT.

The chain recombines TRBV10-1 with TRBJ1-5; D is possibly TRBD1 (5 bases). CDR1 and CDR2 from the germline V gene are WNHNN and SYGVQD (reference sequence). V was shortened by 8 bases and J by 4 bases, with 9 bases between the two germline ends. This CDR3 is 12 amino acids long. The CDR3 DNA reads TGCGCCAGCGTGGGGGAAAATCAGCCCCAGCATTTT. Translating it yields CASVGENQPQHF.

The chain uses TRBV5-4 and TRBJ1-4, with unresolved D. The CDR3 covers 16 residues. The germline CDR1 and CDR2 sequences are SGHNT and YYREEE (reference sequence). Trimming took off 4 bases at V and 0 bases at J, with 13 bases between the two ends. The CDR3: CASSQDGSSTNEKLFF. CDR3 nucleotide sequence: TGTGCCAGCAGCCAGGACGGGTCTTCAACTAATGAAAAACTGTTTTTT.

The chain combines TRBV2 with TRBJ2-7; D perhaps matches TRBD2 (5 bases). Germline CDR1 reads SNHLY; CDR2 reads FYNNEI. The CDR3 spans 15 residues. Trimming took off 5 bases at V and 3 bases at J, with 17 bases between the two ends. CDR3 bases: TGTGCCAGCAGTACAGAGAGGGTACGGGACTACGAGCAGTACTTC. It translates to CASSTERVRDYEQYF.

This clone was found a few times. This chain joins TRBV11-2 and TRBJ2-7; either TRBD1 or TRBD2 may supply D (5 bases each). Trimming shortened V by 5 bases and J by 4 bases, and 21 bases separated the two germline ends. The CDR3 length is 16 residues. Germline V gene data show CDR1 as SGHAT and CDR2 as FQNNGV. The CDR3, as DNA: TGTGCCAGCAGCCCAAGGGCCCGGGACCGCCCTTACGAGCAGTACTTC. Translating gives CASSPRARDRPYEQYF.

This chain uses TRBV10-2 with TRBJ1-3, with D possibly being TRBD1 (6 bases). V shed 2 bases and J shed 4 bases, with 9 bases lying between them. The CDR3 runs 14 residues. Germline CDR1 and CDR2: WSHSY and SAAADI. This CDR3 is CASSETGTGNTIYF. DNA of the CDR3: TGCGCCAGCAGTGAGACAGGGACAGGAAACACCATATATTTT.

The chain joins TRBV2 to TRBJ1-5; weak D call: TRBD1 (5 bases). Germline CDR1 is SNHLY and CDR2 is FYNNEI. Trimming cost V 3 bases and J 2 bases, with 11 bases left between them. The CDR3 runs to 15 residues. The CDR3 nucleotides are TGTGCCAGCAGTGATTTGGGGCAAGGCAATCAGCCCCAGCATTTT. Its protein is CASSDLGQGNQPQHF.

V is TRBV5-1 and J is TRBJ1-6, with a weak D call TRBD1 (6 bases). Trimming left V 4 bases short and J 2 bases short, with 13 bases between. Germline values: CDR1 SGHRS, CDR2 YFSETQ. The CDR3 extends over 16 amino acids. This chain's CDR3 is CASSPPTGAYNSPLHF. The CDR3 DNA sequence: TGCGCCAGCAGCCCACCGACAGGAGCCTATAATTCACCCCTCCACTTT.

This rearrangement joins TRBV2 to TRBJ1-1, with 7 bases that match TRBD1. CDR3 length equals 14 residues. V trimming: 6 bases; J trimming: 0 bases; junction bases outside the gene matches: 4. Germline CDR1 is SNHLY and CDR2 is FYNNEI. DNA of the CDR3: TGTGCCAGCAGGGGAGGGACAGTGAACACTGAAGCTTTCTTT. It yields the protein CASRGGTVNTEAFF.

This chain joins TRBV7-3 and TRBJ1-6, with TRBD1 matching over 9 bases. Germline CDR1 is SGHTA and CDR2 is FQGTGA. This CDR3 is built from 15 residues. V dropped 5 bases and J dropped 7; count of bases not matched to a gene: 6. The CDR3 DNA is TGTGCCAGCAGCATAGGACAGGGGATGAATTCACCCCTCCACTTT. The encoded protein is CASSIGQGMNSPLHF.

The chain employs TRBV6-4 and TRBJ2-7; TRBD1 agrees at 7 bases. Germline assignment: CDR1 MRHNA and CDR2 SNTAGT. With V trimmed by 6 bases and J by 9 bases, 14 bases remained unmatched. CDR3 length: 14 amino acids. CDR3 residues: CASREDRPGHGQYF. DNA for the CDR3: TGTGCCAGCAGGGAGGACAGGCCGGGGCATGGGCAGTACTTC.

This clone was observed a handful of times. J is TRBJ1-2 and V is TRBV19; a weak D match, TRBD1 (5 bases). The V end lost 3 bases, the J end lost 8 bases, and 19 bases lay between the germline ends. Germline CDR1 reads LNHDA; CDR2 reads SQIVND (reference sequence). The CDR3 consists of 15 residues. CDR3 DNA: TGTGCCAGTAGTATTGGGGCAGGGAGGCAGGGAGGCTACACCTTC. Translated, it gives CASSIGAGRQGGYTF.

The chain recombines TRBV27 with TRBJ1-6; 7 nucleotides match TRBD1. Germline CDR1 reads MNHEY; CDR2 reads SMNVEV (reference sequence). V trimming: 4 bases; J trimming: 7 bases; junction bases outside the gene matches: 1. The CDR3 loop spans 13 amino acids. The CDR3 nucleotides read TGTGCCAGCAGTTGGGACAGCAATTCACCCCTCCACTTT. Translating it yields CASSWDSNSPLHF.

The gene calls are TRBV5-1 and TRBJ2-7; D possibly corresponds to TRBD1 (6 bases). Trimming removed 4 bases from V and 0 bases from J, with 11 bases in between. The CDR3 is made up of 14 amino acids. Germline CDR1 is SGHRS and CDR2 is YFSETQ. CDR3 residues: CASSPGTFSYEQYF. The CDR3 coding sequence is TGCGCCAGCAGCCCCGGGACATTCTCCTACGAGCAGTACTTC.

This chain uses TRBV4-1 with TRBJ1-5; 10 nucleotides agree with TRBD1. The CDR3 is 15 amino acids. The V gene end was trimmed by 0 bases and the J gene end by 5 bases; junction bases not matched to a gene: 1. Germline CDR1 reads MGHRA; CDR2 reads YSYEKL. The CDR3 protein is CASSQDGTGDQPQHF. For the CDR3, the DNA is TGCGCCAGCAGCCAAGATGGGACAGGGGATCAGCCCCAGCATTTT.

The genes are TRBV10-3 and TRBJ1-5, with 7 bases fitting TRBD1. CDR1 and CDR2 (germline): ENHRY, SYGVKD. Unmatched junction bases numbered 8, after V lost 8 bases and J lost 4 bases. The CDR3 is made up of 14 amino acids. The CDR3: CAIRGGQTNQPQHF. In nucleotides, the CDR3 is TGTGCCATCCGAGGGGGACAGACAAATCAGCCCCAGCATTTT.

The V call is TRBV15, the J call TRBJ1-1; D possibly corresponds to TRBD1 (5 bases). Germline CDR1 and CDR2: LNHNV and YYDKDF (reference sequence). Trimming took 0 bases from V and 6 from J, leaving 17 bases between them. The CDR3 contains 16 residues. The CDR3 DNA follows: TGTGCCACCAGCAGAGACAGGGTTTCGAGCCCTCCTGAAGCTTTCTTT. Residues: CATSRDRVSSPPEAFF.